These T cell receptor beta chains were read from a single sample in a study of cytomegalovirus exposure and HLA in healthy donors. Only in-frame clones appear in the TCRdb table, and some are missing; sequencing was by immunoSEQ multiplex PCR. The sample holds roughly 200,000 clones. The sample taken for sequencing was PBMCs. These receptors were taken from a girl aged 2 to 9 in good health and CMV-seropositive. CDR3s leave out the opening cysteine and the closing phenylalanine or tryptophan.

CDR3: ASNLRGSGNTIY
J: TRBJ1-3
V: TRBV2

CDR3: ARSLSTSGKYNEQF
J: TRBJ2-1
V: TRBV5-3

CDR3: ASSSVQGLGEKLF
J: TRBJ1-4
V: TRBV5-4

CDR3: ASSSGSGGTNTGELF
J: TRBJ2-2
V: TRBV7-2

CDR3: ASSRGRQGNYGYT
J: TRBJ1-2
V: TRBV5-1

CDR3: ASSLQTLAVRTDTQY
J: TRBJ2-3
V: TRBV7-9

CDR3: ASSPRTGSTEAF
J: TRBJ1-1
V: TRBV9

CDR3: ASSKVAAGELF
J: TRBJ2-2
V: TRBV21-1

CDR3: ASSESTRGNTGELF
J: TRBJ2-2
V: TRBV2

CDR3: ASSIDIVGQKVSGANVLT
J: TRBJ2-6
V: TRBV19

CDR3: ASSLLGQGAGYT
J: TRBJ1-2
V: TRBV5-1

CDR3: ASSYSGAHQPQH
J: TRBJ1-5
V: TRBV6-5

CDR3: ASSEASSVLSGNTIY
J: TRBJ1-3
V: TRBV2

CDR3: ASSLAGLTYEQY
J: TRBJ2-7
V: TRBV27

CDR3: ASRPTGNLEEKLF
J: TRBJ1-4
V: TRBV7-9

CDR3: ASSHIDREASYT
J: TRBJ1-2
V: TRBV5-1

CDR3: ASSTPGLAGGPSGDEQY
J: TRBJ2-7
V: TRBV5-6

CDR3: ATKTGGIVYGYT
J: TRBJ1-2
V: TRBV7-9

CDR3: ASSLAGGPSEQY
J: TRBJ2-7
V: TRBV5-4

CDR3: ASSSNPGSYGYT
J: TRBJ1-2
V: TRBV27

CDR3: ASSQDVGTGSYEQY
J: TRBJ2-7
V: TRBV4-2

CDR3: ASSLSGSSYEQY
J: TRBJ2-7
V: TRBV5-1

CDR3: ASSLITRAPVYEQY
J: TRBJ2-7
V: TRBV5-1

CDR3: SVEDGTAIYGYT
J: TRBJ1-2
V: TRBV29-1

CDR3: ASSPRDIASVGEQF
J: TRBJ2-1
V: TRBV5-4

CDR3: AIRDRVRNTIY
J: TRBJ1-3
V: TRBV10-3

CDR3: ASSSTIWDTQY
J: TRBJ2-3
V: TRBV7-3

CDR3: ASSILGGGQETQY
J: TRBJ2-5
V: TRBV19

CDR3: ASSLFTENTGELF
J: TRBJ2-2
V: TRBV7-2

CDR3: ASSLSNEQY
J: TRBJ2-7
V: TRBV5-6

CDR3: ASSQEIRSVYEQY
J: TRBJ2-7
V: TRBV4-1

CDR3: ASSLQGNNYGYT
J: TRBJ1-2
V: TRBV5-8

CDR3: ASSVSGGTNQETQY
J: TRBJ2-5
V: TRBV9

CDR3: AISAIGQFSGYT
J: TRBJ1-2
V: TRBV10-3

CDR3: ASSSAGVMPPDTQY
J: TRBJ2-3
V: TRBV28

CDR3: ASSSGLAGNGRTDTQY
J: TRBJ2-3
V: TRBV27

CDR3: ASHSSYGYT
J: TRBJ1-2
V: TRBV28

CDR3: ASSSGQDTDTQY
J: TRBJ2-3
V: TRBV5-1

CDR3: ASSVTGAYNEQF
J: TRBJ2-1
V: TRBV9

CDR3: ASSSASYNEQF
J: TRBJ2-1
V: TRBV27